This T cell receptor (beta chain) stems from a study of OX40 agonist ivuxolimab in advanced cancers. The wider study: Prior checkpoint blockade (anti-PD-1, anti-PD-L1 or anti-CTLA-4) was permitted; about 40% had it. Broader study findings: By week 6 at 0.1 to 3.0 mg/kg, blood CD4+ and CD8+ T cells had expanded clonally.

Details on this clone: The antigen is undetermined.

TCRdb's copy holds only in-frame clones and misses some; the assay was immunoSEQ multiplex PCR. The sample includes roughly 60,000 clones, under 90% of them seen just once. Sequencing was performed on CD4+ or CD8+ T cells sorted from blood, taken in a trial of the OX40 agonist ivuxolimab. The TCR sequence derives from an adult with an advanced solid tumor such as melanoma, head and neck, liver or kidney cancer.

The chain's CDR3 is CASSQPSGIRSNEQFF. In nucleotides, the CDR3 is TGCGCCAGCAGCCAGCCTAGCGGGATTAGATCCAATGAGCAGTTCTTC. The V and J genes are TRBV5-1 and TRBJ2-1; TRBD2 aligns across 9 bases. This CDR3 comprises 16 residues. V dropped 4 bases and J dropped 6; count of bases not matched to a gene: 11. CDR1 and CDR2 from the germline V gene are SGHRS and YFSETQ.